This TCR beta chain emerged from a study of vaccination effects on CD4 cells after COVID-19 (dated by TCRdb to 2021 to 2024). For the study in its entirety: In the ViraFEST assay, PBMC were stimulated with viral peptide pools, and antigen-specific CD4+ T cell clonotypes were then identified by expansion using TCR sequencing. In the study, cultures from other donors were sequenced using the Oncomine TCR Beta short-read assay on an Illumina iSeq 100. A total of 10 COVID-19 convalescent patients and a handful of SARS-CoV-2-naive healthy vaccine recipients were included in the full study. Post-vaccine samples across the study were collected a median of 72 days after the second dose, with a range of 14 to 241. The study compared SARS-CoV-2 spike-specific CD4+ TCR repertoires before and after mRNA vaccination in COVID-19 convalescent patients and infection-naive vaccine recipients. About 2.1 million PBMC per well were cultured in IMDM with about 5% human AB serum, 10 IU/ml IL-2 and gentamicin, plus 10 ug/ml peptides. Study-level results and caveats: Both infection-induced and vaccine-induced clones contracted markedly at late post-vaccination timepoints, which is consistent with waning T cell responses. Limitations of the study were the small number of convalescent patients and the absence of early post-infection timepoints. In healthy vaccine recipients, vaccine-induced clones were almost all SARS-CoV-2 mono-reactive, with only 1 of 255 being cross-reactive with common cold coronaviruses.

After approximately 11 days of culture, CD4+ T cells were isolated with the EasySep CD4+ T cell isolation kit. Two doses of either the BNT162b2 or the mRNA-1273 mRNA SARS-CoV-2 vaccine were administered to participants. Healthy vaccine recipients had no prior SARS-CoV-2 infection, confirmed by negative nucleocapsid antibodies before and after vaccination. Half of the culture medium was replaced with fresh IL-2-containing medium on days 3 and 7. Unless otherwise noted, each peptide stimulation condition was cultured in triplicate wells. PBMC were separated from whole blood using Ficoll-Paque Plus gradient centrifugation and were then either cryopreserved at -140C or used fresh. The QIAamp micro DNA kit was used to extract genomic DNA from the cultured CD4+ T cells. Library prep was done by the immunoSEQ multiplex PCR assay. TCR beta CDR3 sequencing was performed on DNA from the cultured, isolated CD4+ T cells. On the study's bioinformatics: Non-productive TCR sequences were discarded, and reads were trimmed to the CDR3 region, with only CDR3s of 7 or more amino acids retained. The MANAFEST web app was used to pick out antigen-specific clonotypes by comparing their expansion in peptide wells with that in reference cultures. To be called positive, a clone needed expansion at FDR<0.05 compared with the reference and with all other wells, an odds ratio greater than 5, and a frequency greater than 0.1% in two replicate wells. Cross-reactive clonotypes were defined as significantly expanded in SARS-CoV-2 spike wells and in at least one common cold coronavirus spike condition. CDR3 similarity was assessed by Levenshtein distance using the stringdist R package, and unrooted trees were constructed with ape in R 3.6.1. TCRdb took this table from immuneACCESS and kept in-frame rearrangements with V and J called. Such tables lack part of the clones; where checked against another copy, unresolved V genes explain under half of the gap, and the rest is unexplained. V, J and clone size were drawn from that table, and D and trimming were deduced from the DNA. The sample table records around 66,000 clones; just under 75% of these occur just once. The ten largest clones add up to about 2.2% of the sample.

The CDR3 sequence holds 14 residues, the cysteine and phenylalanine included. The kept DNA is CDR3 alone, 42 bases in frame from the first base. Based on the germline V gene, the CDR1 and CDR2 sequences are SNHLY and FYNNEI. Cut back by 9 bases and 1 base, the V and J ends lie 12 bases apart. This clone was found a few times. It has no known antigen specificity. Qualities for individual bases were not recorded, and no much larger clone is one base off. The chain couples TRBV2 to TRBJ2-2; the D gene is perhaps TRBD1 or TRBD2, each of them matching over 5 bases. The TCR sequence derives from a human donor who received a COVID-19 vaccine. The starting material was CD4+ T cells from PBMCs cultured without peptide, obtained after COVID-19 vaccination. The DNA is TGTGCCAGTCTACAGGAGGAGAACACCGGGGAGCTGTTTTTT. It encodes CASLQEENTGELFF.